This note documents a single T cell receptor beta chain sequence. As yet, its antigen is unknown. Healthy HIV-negative adults with no recent acute infections or vaccinations were recruited as donors. Naive CD4+ cells were CD45RA-selected; the remaining cells were memory. V was cut by 2 bases and J by 0 bases, with 8 bases left in between. Germline V gene lookup returns CDR1 KGHSH and CDR2 LQKENI. The CDR3 consists of 14 residues. The sample originates from a study of shared clonotypes between healthy human individuals. Findings and caveats of the study: Clonotypes not shared had lower generation probabilities than those common to all four donors.

Each subset's genomic DNA was split evenly across several immunoSEQ plates. Clones were read by immunoSEQ multiplex PCR, and TCRdb kept only the in-frame ones, dropping some. The sample yields approximately 1,500,000 clones, over 95% seen once. This clonotype was sampled from a man between 25 and 39 years old in good health. V usage is TRBV18 and J usage is TRBJ2-7, with D possibly called TRBD1 or TRBD2 (5 bases each). Material: naive CD4+ T cells sorted from blood. Subset given: CD45RA+ positively selected. The CDR3 region is CASSPRDGSYEQYF. DNA for the CDR3: TGTGCCAGCTCACCAAGGGACGGCTCCTACGAGCAGTACTTC. The full variable domain, with the rest looked up from reference TRBV18 and TRBJ2-7, is NAGVMQNPRHLVRRRGQEARLRCSPMKGHSHVYWYRQLPEEGLKFMVYLQKENIIDESGMPKERFSAEFPKEGPSILRIQQVVRGDSAAYFCASSPRDGSYEQYFGPGTRLTVT.